This TCR beta chain was captured in a study of control samples from healthy donors and cancer patients. The CDR3 runs to 17 residues. V lost 0 bases, J lost 6 bases, and 4 bases stayed unmatched. CDR1 is KGHSH and CDR2 is LQKENI in the germline V gene. Method: immunoSEQ multiplex PCR; TCRdb's copy keeps in-frame clones and lacks some. The sample has 50,000 to 70,000 clones; 88% are singletons. The rearrangement uses TRBV18 and TRBJ2-1, with 14 bases that match TRBD2. The source is a man aged 50-60 years in good health. The sample consisted of blood. The CDR3 region is CASSPPTGTSGSNEQFF. The DNA of the CDR3 is TGTGCCAGCTCACCACCAACCGGGACTAGCGGGAGCAATGAGCAGTTCTTC.